This entry lists 6 T cell receptor beta chains sequenced from one sample in a study of T cell changes during pregnancy in multiple sclerosis. Produced via immunoSEQ multiplex PCR; TCRdb's table is partial and in-frame only. The sample records 50,000 to 65,000 clones, around 90% being singletons. Sequenced here: CD4+ T cells from peripheral blood mononuclear cells, sampled in the first trimester of pregnancy. The receptors were gathered from a female donor with multiple sclerosis, enrolled in a pregnancy study.

The chain is built from TRBV7-2 and TRBJ2-1; 10 bases map to TRBD1. This CDR3 is built from 15 residues. V was pared by 3 bases and J by 7 bases, with 6 bases of the junction left unmatched. CDR1 is SGHTA, CDR2 FQGNSA, per germline. Written as DNA, the CDR3 is TGTGCCAGCAGCTTTCGGGACAGGGGACCTAATGAGCAGTTCTTC. Its translation is CASSFRDRGPNEQFF.

This chain uses TRBV5-1 with TRBJ1-4, with D maybe TRBD1 (5 bases). The ends were cut back, 1 base at V and 0 bases at J, with 7 bases in the middle. Germline assignment: CDR1 SGHRS and CDR2 YFSETQ. The CDR3 consists of 15 residues. CDR3 bases: TGCGCCAGCAGCTTGATACAGGCAACTAATGAAAAACTGTTTTTT. Translated: CASSLIQATNEKLFF.

The chain is built from TRBV2 and TRBJ2-5, with D perhaps TRBD1 (6 bases). V lost 2 bases and J lost 2, with 9 bases in between. The CDR3 totals 14 residues. Germline CDR1 reads SNHLY; CDR2 reads FYNNEI. CDR3 region: CASSERDRQETQYF. The CDR3 DNA reads TGTGCCAGCAGTGAACGCGACAGGCAAGAGACCCAGTACTTC.

This clone was observed a single time. The V call is TRBV27, the J call TRBJ1-5; tentative D call: TRBD1 (6 bases). There are 12 residues in the CDR3. CDR1 is MNHEY, CDR2 SMNVEV, per germline (reference sequence). V gave up 7 bases and J gave up 7 bases, with 11 bases separating them. Written as DNA, the CDR3 is TGTGCCAGCACCACAGGGCGACAGCCCCAGCATTTT. Translating it yields CASTTGRQPQHF.

The rearrangement links TRBV7-2 to TRBJ1-2; TRBD1 might be the D (5 bases). Trimming took 11 bases from V and 0 from J, leaving 13 bases between them. The length of the CDR3 is 13 residues. In germline, CDR1 is SGHTA, CDR2 FQGNSA. The CDR3 bases are TGTGCCGCCCGGCCAGGGACTAACTATGGCTACACCTTC. This codes for CAARPGTNYGYTF.

V gene TRBV9 combines with J gene TRBJ2-6, with 7 bases that match TRBD1. The V gene's germline CDR1 is SGDLS and CDR2 YYNGEE. The CDR3 contains 15 residues. V shed 3 bases, J shed 4 bases, and the junction held 4 bases outside the gene matches. DNA of the CDR3: TGTGCCAGCAGCGGACAGGGTCCAGGGGCCAACGTCCTGACTTTC. This gives the protein CASSGQGPGANVLTF.